These 16 T cell receptor beta chains were sequenced from one sample in a study of OX40 agonist ivuxolimab in advanced cancers. The library was made by the immunoSEQ multiplex PCR assay. This is the immuneACCESS table as TCRdb keeps it, with only in-frame sequences that have V and J called. A part of the clones is gone; compared with another copy, unresolved V genes explain less than half, and the rest is unexplained. Here the sample has around 70,000 clones; about 83% occur a single time. 6.9% of the sample is in the top ten clones. The material sequenced was CD4+ or CD8+ T cells sorted from blood, taken in a trial of the OX40 agonist ivuxolimab. The receptors shown here come from an adult with an advanced solid tumor such as melanoma, head and neck, liver or kidney cancer.

The chain couples TRBV2 to TRBJ1-6; a possible D gene is TRBD1 (6 bases). V lost 4 bases and J lost 10, with 11 bases in between. The CDR3 has 13 amino acids. The germline gives CDR1 SNHLY, CDR2 FYNNEI. The CDR3 sequence: CASSAQGGSPLHF. The CDR3 coding sequence is TGTGCCAGCAGTGCACAGGGAGGCTCACCCCTCCACTTT.

This chain links TRBV19 with TRBJ2-7, with D hard to call. The V end was cut by 4 bases, the J end by 5 bases, with 15 bases between. Germline values: CDR1 LNHDA, CDR2 SQIVND (reference sequence). There are 14 residues in the CDR3. CDR3 region: CASSKVSQTHEQYF. The CDR3 DNA reads as TGTGCCAGTAGTAAGGTGAGCCAGACTCACGAGCAGTACTTC.

This clone was recorded many times. V and J are TRBV6-1 and TRBJ1-1; 11 nucleotides align to TRBD1. In germline, CDR1 is MNHNS, CDR2 SASEGT. V gave up 6 bases and J gave up 5 bases; unmatched junction bases: 8. The CDR3 spans 15 residues. CDR3 nucleotide sequence: TGTGCCAGCAGATCCGGGACAGGGGGGAAAACTGAAGCTTTCTTT. Protein: CASRSGTGGKTEAFF.

In DNA, the CDR3 is TGTGCCAGCAGCCCAAGCGGGAGACTCGCCTACGAGCAGTACTTC. Translated, it gives CASSPSGRLAYEQYF. The V and J genes are TRBV13 and TRBJ2-7, with TRBD2 matching 8 bases. There are 15 residues in the CDR3. After removal of 5 bases from V and 2 bases from J, the junction contained 8 bases not matched to a gene. Germline values: CDR1 PRHDT, CDR2 FYEKMQ (reference sequence).

The rearrangement joins TRBV29-1 to TRBJ2-7; D tentatively reads TRBD1 or TRBD2 (5 bases each). V dropped 7 bases and J dropped 5 bases, with 18 bases sitting between them. CDR3 length: 13 residues. Germline values: CDR1 SQVTM, CDR2 ANQGSEA. The CDR3 DNA sequence: TGCAGCGCTGGCCCTTCTCAGGGACACGAGCAGTACTTC. As protein: CSAGPSQGHEQYF.

The chain has TRBV4-3 and TRBJ1-5, with 7 bases fitting TRBD1. V lost 0 bases and J lost 1; bases outside the gene matches: 3. The germline V gene encodes CDR1 LGHNA and CDR2 YSLEER. This CDR3 is 16 amino acids long. The CDR3 sequence is CASSQDWGQSNQPQHF. CDR3 sequence (DNA): TGCGCCAGCAGCCAAGATTGGGGACAGAGCAATCAGCCCCAGCATTTT.

This clone was detected once. The gene calls are TRBV27 and TRBJ2-7; 11 nucleotides agree with TRBD1. After removal of 4 bases from V and 2 bases from J, the junction contained 22 bases not matched to a gene. This CDR3 contains 21 residues. Germline V gene lookup returns CDR1 MNHEY and CDR2 SMNVEV (reference sequence). CDR3 residues: CASSWVGSGTGGTRRPYEQYF. The CDR3 DNA is TGTGCCAGCAGTTGGGTGGGGTCCGGGACAGGGGGAACCCGAAGGCCCTACGAGCAGTACTTC.

The chain joins TRBV7-8 to TRBJ1-4, with a possible D match to TRBD1 (6 bases). The V gene's germline CDR1 is SGHVS and CDR2 FQNEAQ. V was trimmed by 8 bases and J by 0 bases, leaving 16 bases between them. The CDR3 runs to 16 residues. This CDR3 is CASGRQGIPTNEKLFF. The CDR3 coding sequence is TGTGCCAGCGGCCGGCAGGGGATACCAACTAATGAAAAACTGTTTTTT.

This clone qualifies as hyperexpanded. The V and J genes are TRBV19 and TRBJ2-1; 10 nucleotides match TRBD2. CDR1 is LNHDA and CDR2 is SQIVND in the germline V gene (reference sequence). V was pared by 7 bases and J by 4 bases, with 7 bases of the junction left unmatched. The CDR3 runs to 15 residues. CDR3 sequence (DNA): TGTGCCAGTACAGCCACTAGCGGGGATTACAATGAGCAGTTCTTC. Its protein product is CASTATSGDYNEQFF.

This clone was recorded a few times. V gene TRBV27 combines with J gene TRBJ2-1; D may be TRBD1 or TRBD2 (5 bases each). The germline gives CDR1 MNHEY, CDR2 SMNVEV (reference sequence). The CDR3 runs 13 residues. This CDR3 is CGTRGTVHNEQFF. DNA of the CDR3: TGTGGCACACGAGGGACGGTACACAATGAGCAGTTCTTC.

The chain employs TRBV6-1 and TRBJ1-2; D perhaps matches TRBD1 (5 bases). V dropped 2 bases and J dropped 4 bases, with 5 bases sitting between them. The germline gives CDR1 MNHNS, CDR2 SASEGT. This CDR3 has 12 residues. CDR3 in DNA: TGTGCCAGCAGTGAACAGGGCTATGGCTACACCTTC. Its protein is CASSEQGYGYTF.

This clone occurred many times. This rearrangement joins TRBV6-5 to TRBJ1-2; the D gene is possibly TRBD1 (5 bases). Deletions cut 6 bases from V and 5 bases from J, with 13 bases between. The length of the CDR3 is 13 residues. Germline V gene data show CDR1 as MNHEY and CDR2 as SVGAGI. CDR3 in amino acids: CASRQAGHYGYTF. The CDR3 DNA reads as TGTGCCAGCAGGCAAGCAGGGCATTATGGCTACACCTTC.

The chain links TRBV6-6 to TRBJ1-1; 9 nucleotides line up with TRBD1. The V segment lost 5 bases and the J segment 7 bases; nucleotides outside the gene matches: 11. Germline V gives CDR1 MNHNY, CDR2 SVGAGI (reference sequence). The CDR3 spans 15 residues. The CDR3 loop is CASSNPGTGSNEAFF. The CDR3 DNA sequence: TGTGCCAGCAGTAATCCCGGGACAGGGTCGAATGAAGCTTTCTTT.

In DNA, the CDR3 is TGTGCCAGCAGTATGAGGGGGGGGGACACCGGGGAGCTGTTTTTT. Protein product: CASSMRGGDTGELFF. The gene calls are TRBV7-9 and TRBJ2-2; D may be TRBD2 (7 bases). The CDR3 spans 15 residues. The V gene lost 6 bases and the J gene lost 3 bases, with 14 bases spanning the gap. Germline loops: CDR1 SEHNR, CDR2 FQNEAQ (reference sequence).

The V gene is TRBV5-5, the J gene TRBJ1-5, with D possibly TRBD1 on 6 matching bases. This CDR3 contains 15 residues. V lost 4 bases to trimming and J lost 1 base, with 12 bases between them. Germline loops: CDR1 SGHKS, CDR2 YYEKEE (reference sequence). DNA for the CDR3: TGTGCCAGCAGCATACAGGGACACAGCAATCAGCCCCAGCATTTT. Amino acid sequence: CASSIQGHSNQPQHF.

This chain's CDR3 is CASNGRQGEVYEQYF. CDR3 coding DNA: TGTGCCAGCAACGGTAGGCAGGGGGAAGTCTACGAGCAGTACTTC. The V call is TRBV27, the J call TRBJ2-7, with 7 bases lining up with TRBD1. V was pared by 7 bases and J by 3 bases, with 12 bases of the junction left unmatched. CDR1 is MNHEY, CDR2 SMNVEV, per germline (reference sequence). This CDR3 is 15 amino acids long.